Listed here are 7 T cell receptor beta chains from one sample, sequenced in a study of T cell clonality in common variable immunodeficiency. The assay was immunoSEQ multiplex PCR, and TCRdb's table has in-frame clones only and misses some. The sample presents 40,000 to 65,000 clones, none singletons. What was sequenced was peripheral blood mononuclear cells. The receptors shown here come from a person aged 18 to 75 in good health.

This clone was found many times. The observed sequence ends 3 residues before the CDR3 terminus, with the missing tail filled in from the germline J gene. The V gene is TRBV11-2, the J gene TRBJ1-1; D is possibly TRBD1 (6 bases). This CDR3 comprises 14 residues. V was clipped by 1 base and J by 2 bases, with 8 bases between them. CDR1 is SGHAT, CDR2 FQNNGV, per germline. The CDR3 loop reads CASSLVGQNTEAFF. The CDR3 DNA, read in part, is TGTGCCAGCAGCTTAGTGGGACAAAACACTGAA.

This clone was counted at least ten times. The read is 3 residues too short to cover the CDR3 end, so that end is filled in from the germline J gene. This sample includes further DNA sequences coding for the same CDR3. The chain recombines TRBV20-1 with TRBJ2-3; TRBD1 aligns across 7 bases. The V gene's germline CDR1 is DFQATT and CDR2 SNEGSKA (reference sequence). CDR3 length: 14 amino acids. With V trimmed by 4 bases and J by 4 bases, 8 bases remained unmatched. CDR3 sequence reads: CSANDRVLSDTQYF. CDR3 DNA (partial): TGCAGTGCTAATGACAGGGTGCTTTCAGATACG.

This clone was detected ten times or more. With the read ending 3 residues before the CDR3 end, the germline J gene is used to fill in that end. The chain has TRBV5-4 and TRBJ1-2; the match to TRBD1 covers 8 bases. The V gene end was trimmed by 4 bases and the J gene end by 6 bases; junction bases not matched to a gene: 5. This CDR3 is 13 amino acids long. In germline, CDR1 is SGHNT, CDR2 YYREEE (reference sequence). The CDR3 DNA, read in part, is TGTGCCAGCAGCCCGGGACAGGAGGATGGC. Translating gives CASSPGQEDG. The full CDR3 protein reads CASSPGQEDGYTF. Full variable domain (outside the CDR3, taken from reference TRBV5-4 and TRBJ1-2): ETGVTQSPTHLIKTRGQQVTLRCSSQSGHNTVSWYQQALGQGPQFIFQYYREEENGRGNFPPRFSGLQFPNYSSELNVNALELDDSALYLCASSPGQEDGYTFGSGTRLTVV.

At least ten counts were recorded for this clone. The read comes to an end 3 residues before the CDR3 does, leaving the germline J gene to fill in the end. The V gene is TRBV18, the J gene TRBJ2-1; tentative D call: TRBD1 (6 bases). The V end was cut by 2 bases, the J end by 5 bases, with 13 bases between. The length of the CDR3 is 15 residues. Germline V CDR1 and CDR2: KGHSH, LQKENI. CDR3 DNA (partial): TGTGCCAGCTCACCATTTGGGACAAAAGACAATGAG. Translating it yields CASSPFGTKDNE. The CDR3, in full, reads CASSPFGTKDNEQFF.

This clone was detected a few times. The CDR3 extends 3 residues past the end of the read, so its final part is completed from the germline J gene. The V and J genes are TRBV20-1 and TRBJ1-1; D not resolved. V lost 8 bases, J lost 3 bases, and 31 bases lay in between. Germline V gives CDR1 DFQATT, CDR2 SNEGSKA (reference sequence). The length of the CDR3 is 18 residues. Partial CDR3 DNA: TGCAGTCGGGTCCCCTTCAACGGAGGGCGCGGGGTCGACACTGAA. It codes for CSRVPFNGGRGVDTE. The complete CDR3 reads CSRVPFNGGRGVDTEAFF.

This clone was detected ten times or more. The CDR3 end falls 3 residues outside the read, so it is completed with the germline J gene. The chain combines TRBV4-1 with TRBJ1-4; 7 bases match TRBD1. The V segment lost 4 bases and the J segment 4 bases; nucleotides outside the gene matches: 9. This CDR3 contains 16 residues. Germline V lookup: CDR1 MGHRA, CDR2 YSYEKL. CDR3 DNA (partial): TGCGCCAGCAGCCGAGCCTTGACAGGGAGTAATGAAAAA. Translating gives CASSRALTGSNEK. The entire CDR3 reads CASSRALTGSNEKLFF.

This clone was seen ten or more times. The CDR3 sequence is CSAKTGGVEKLFF. Incomplete CDR3 DNA: TGCAGTGCCAAGACAGGCGGTGTAGAAAAG. This chain uses TRBV20-1 with TRBJ2-2, with D perhaps TRBD1 (6 bases). The read comes to an end 3 residues before the CDR3 does, leaving the germline J gene to fill in the end. Germline-derived CDR1 and CDR2 are DFQATT and SNEGSKA (reference sequence). The CDR3 runs 13 residues.